This TCR beta chain was obtained from a study of identical twins' blood T cells. General study results and limits: Twin similarity might stem from environmental factors, not only genetics. Twins shared about as many clonotypes as their cloneset sizes predicted.

TCRdb itself ran the 5' RACE reads through MiXCR, one entry per CDR3 protein. The data contain 350,000 to 450,000 distinct CDR3 sequences, roughly 28% of them singletons. This CDR3 contains 14 residues. CDR1 is SQVTM, CDR2 ANQGSEA, per germline. Turning to this clonotype: Its target is not known.

The sequencing sample was made of PBMCs. The chain combines TRBV29-1 with TRBJ1-1, with TRBD1 identical over 7 bases. This clonotype was sampled from a woman aged 18 to 50 in good health. CDR3 sequence (DNA): TGCAGTGGATTTGCGACAGGGTCGTACACTGAAGCTTTCTTT. Residues: CSGFATGSYTEAFF. Combining the CDR3 with reference TRBV29-1 and TRBJ1-1 gives the whole variable domain SAVISQKPSRDICQRGTSLTIQCQVDSQVTMMFWYRQQPGQSLTLIATANQGSEATYESGFVIDKFPISRPNLTFSTLTVSNMSPEDSSIYLCSGFATGSYTEAFFGQGTRLTVV.